Shown below are 3 T cell receptor beta chains from a single sample sequenced in a study of shared clonotypes between healthy human individuals. CD45RO-negative cells were positively selected for CCR7, leaving out terminally differentiated effector memory CD45RA+ cells. Only in-frame clones appear in the TCRdb table, and some are missing; sequencing was by immunoSEQ multiplex PCR. The top ten hold around 1.8% of the sample, which has over 2,000,000 clones, over 85% seen once. Sequencing input: naive CD8+ T cells from PBMCs. These receptors were taken from a man between 18 and 29 years old in good health. Some clones in this sample may be carry-over from other donors' samples.

The V gene is TRBV6-5, the J gene TRBJ2-1; D is uncertain. The CDR3 is 13 residues long. Germline V gives CDR1 MNHEY, CDR2 SVGAGI. With 4 bases removed from V and 9 bases from J, the gap between germline ends came to 13 bases. The CDR3 reads CASSSGKVSEQFF. In DNA, the CDR3 is TGTGCCAGCAGTTCGGGTAAGGTCAGTGAGCAGTTCTTC.

CDR3 residues: CASSGGVPYEQYF. The DNA of the CDR3 is TGTGCCAGCAGTGGCGGGGTTCCCTACGAGCAGTACTTC. The chain employs TRBV5-5 and TRBJ2-7, with a weak D call TRBD2 (6 bases). Germline CDR1 reads SGHKS; CDR2 reads YYEKEE (reference sequence). This CDR3 spans 13 amino acids. Trimming removed 5 bases at V and 2 bases at J, with 11 bases between.

The chain uses TRBV7-9 and TRBJ2-4; D is tentatively TRBD1 or TRBD2 (7 bases each). The CDR3 loop spans 19 amino acids. The V gene lost 0 bases and the J gene lost 0 bases, with 18 bases spanning the gap. Germline CDR1 SEHNR, CDR2 FQNEAQ (reference sequence). DNA for the CDR3: TGTGCCAGCAGCTTAGCGGGTCGGCAGGGGGAGGGAGCCAAAAACATTCAGTACTTC. The encoded protein is CASSLAGRQGEGAKNIQYF. The full variable domain, its missing parts supplied by reference TRBV7-9 and TRBJ2-4, is DTGVSQNPRHKITKRGQNVTFRCDPISEHNRLYWYRQTLGQGPEFLTYFQNEAQLEKSRLLSDRFSAERPKGSFSTLEIQRTEQGDSAMYLCASSLAGRQGEGAKNIQYFGAGTRLSVL.